Listed below are T cell receptor beta chains from one sample, sequenced in a study of blood T cell repertoires in COVID-19. Produced via immunoSEQ multiplex PCR; TCRdb's table is partial and in-frame only. Of a few hundred thousand clones detected, over 75% appear once; the ten largest clones hold around 3%. The sequencing sample was made of PBMCs or T cells enriched from blood (not recorded which). Receptors originate from a woman aged 30 to 39 who had recovered from COVID-19. Each CDR3 is given with its conserved first and last residue. D genes are given only for firm matches. Clone size, where shown, is once, few, many, or a class for clones that have expanded.

J gene,clone size,D gene,V gene,CDR3 DNA,CDR3 protein
TRBJ2-5,-,TRBD2,TRBV3-1/TRBV3-2,TGTGCCAGCAGCCAAGAACTTGCGGGGGGGCGAGAGACCCAGTACTTC,CASSQELAGGRETQYF
TRBJ1-3,few,TRBD1,TRBV7-9,TGTGCCAGCAGCCGGGACAGCAACTCTGGAAACACCATATATTTT,CASSRDSNSGNTIYF
TRBJ2-1,-,-,TRBV5-6,TGTGCCAGCAGCTCGGCGGTTCTCTCCTACAATGAGCAGTTCTTC,CASSSAVLSYNEQFF
TRBJ1-1,-,-,TRBV11-2,TGTGCCAGCAGCTTAGAGTATGAGAGGGACACTGAAGCTTTCTTT,CASSLEYERDTEAFF
TRBJ1-3,-,-,TRBV18,TGTGCCAGCTCACCAGTGGACAGTACCTCTGGAAACACCATATATTTT,CASSPVDSTSGNTIYF
TRBJ2-7,few,TRBD2,TRBV6-1,TGTGCCAGCAGTGAGTCGGGGACTAGCTCCTACGAGCAGTACTTC,CASSESGTSSYEQYF
TRBJ1-3,-,-,TRBV6-4,TGTGCCAGCAGTGACTCGAATGGAGGGGATTTCGGAAACACCATATATTTT,CASSDSNGGDFGNTIYF
TRBJ2-5,-,TRBD1,TRBV28,TGTGCCAGCAGTCCCCCGACAGGGGGCTCAGAGACCCAGTACTTC,CASSPPTGGSETQYF
TRBJ2-3,-,-,TRBV19,TGTGCCAGTAGTATCCGAGTTAGAGGCACAGATACGCAGTATTTT,CASSIRVRGTDTQYF
TRBJ2-1,-,TRBD2,TRBV4-1,TGCGCCAGCAGCTTCAGCGGGAGGGCCGTCAATGAGCAGTTCTTC,CASSFSGRAVNEQFF
TRBJ1-2,once,TRBD1,TRBV2,TGTGCCAGCAGTCCTAGACAGGGAGGTAACTATGGCTACACCTTC,CASSPRQGGNYGYTF
TRBJ2-1,-,TRBD1,TRBV7-8,TGTGCCAGCAGCTCCCACTCCGGGACAGGGAGATTCAATGAGCAGTTCTTC,CASSSHSGTGRFNEQFF
TRBJ2-1,-,TRBD2,TRBV18,TGTGCCAGCTCATCCTTAGCGGGAGGCAATGAGCAGTTCTTC,CASSSLAGGNEQFF
TRBJ2-2,-,-,TRBV3-1/TRBV3-2,TGTGCCAGCAGCCAAGATCTCGGGAGAAACACCGGGGAGCTGTTTTTT,CASSQDLGRNTGELFF
TRBJ2-3,-,TRBD2,TRBV6-5,TGTGCCAGCAGTTACGGGACTAGTTTAGCAGATACGCAGTATTTT,CASSYGTSLADTQYF
TRBJ2-7,once,-,TRBV11-2,TGTGCCAGCAGCGCGATTAGTTCCCCCATGTTCGAGCAGTACTTC,CASSAISSPMFEQYF
TRBJ2-1,-,TRBD2,TRBV11-2,TGTGCCAGCAGCCCATCAGGACTAGCGCCATACAATGAGCAGTTCTTC,CASSPSGLAPYNEQFF
TRBJ2-1,-,TRBD2,TRBV7-2,TGTGCCAGCAGCTTAAGACTAGCGGGAGGGCGGGGCAATGAGCAGTTCTTC,CASSLRLAGGRGNEQFF
TRBJ2-7,-,-,TRBV25-1,TGTGCCAGCACTTACAGAGACTACGAGCAGTACTTC,CASTYRDYEQYF
TRBJ2-1,-,-,TRBV10-3,TGTGCCTCCTCGGTGGGGCTCTACAATGAGCAGTTCTTC,CASSVGLYNEQFF
TRBJ1-1,once,-,TRBV29-1,TGCAGCGTTGGACGGGGGGGCACTGAAGCTTTCTTT,CSVGRGGTEAFF
TRBJ2-7,-,TRBD2,TRBV6-1,TGTGCCAGCAGTGACTTAGTAAGCGGGAGTTTCTACGAGCAGTACTTC,CASSDLVSGSFYEQYF
TRBJ1-4,-,-,TRBV12-3/TRBV12-4,TGTGCCAGCGCACAGCCTGGTGATGAAAAACTGTTTTTT,CASAQPGDEKLFF
TRBJ2-7,-,-,TRBV7-2,TGTGCCAGCAGCTTAGGGATGACTCCAGCAAGCTCCTACGAGCAGTACTTC,CASSLGMTPASSYEQYF
TRBJ1-2,-,-,TRBV20-1,TGCAGTGCTAGCGATGAGGGCTACACCTTC,CSASDEGYTF
TRBJ2-1,-,-,TRBV7-8,TGTGCCAGCAGCTTTAGCAGGGAAGGAGAGCAGTTCTTC,CASSFSREGEQFF
TRBJ2-5,-,TRBD1,TRBV19,TGTGCCAGTAGTACCGACGGGACAGGGGCGACCCAGTACTTC,CASSTDGTGATQYF
TRBJ1-1,-,TRBD1,TRBV2,TGTGCCAGCAGTGAGGACAGGAGGGGCACTGAAGCTTTCTTT,CASSEDRRGTEAFF